This record concerns one T cell receptor (beta chain) sequence. Original processing methods: For nucleated cells, counts were estimated from reference gene primer amplification. TCRdb's copy holds only in-frame clones and misses some; the assay was immunoSEQ multiplex PCR. V and J calls and clone size are copied from that table; D and trimming were computed from the DNA. The table records about 120,000 clones, around 90% of them present only once. The data originate from a study of blood T cell repertoires in COVID-19. Study at large: Some COVID-19 samples were acute and others convalescent; all came from the United States, Italy and Spain. PBMCs, B-cell-depleted T cells, or T cells were the source of the cDNA or gDNA that made up the material.

Germline CDR1 and CDR2: SGHNT and YYREEE (reference sequence). Germline trimming cut 5 bases from V and 6 bases from J; bases unmatched to any gene: 7. This CDR3 has 15 residues. The V gene is TRBV5-4, the J gene TRBJ2-2; TRBD2 matches 10 bases. This receptor was identified in a man in his fifties or sixties with active COVID-19. Sequencing used peripheral blood. The chain's CDR3 is CASSPSGSWAGELFF. The CDR3 DNA reads as TGTGCCAGCAGTCCTAGCGGGAGTTGGGCCGGGGAGCTGTTTTTT.